Below are 29 T cell receptor beta chains sequenced from a single sample in a study of blood T cell repertoires in COVID-19. Sequencing used immunoSEQ multiplex PCR; TCRdb keeps in-frame clones, though not all of them. The sample yields 60,000 to 85,000 clones, roughly 80% seen once. Sample: peripheral blood. These receptors came from a woman aged 60-75 years with acute or convalescent COVID-19.

The V call is TRBV24-1, the J call TRBJ2-7; possibly TRBD1 for D (5 bases). The germline gives CDR1 KGHDR, CDR2 SFDVKD. V lost 0 bases to trimming and J lost 6 bases, with 14 bases between them. The CDR3 is made up of 15 amino acids. The CDR3 spells CATSDLPRGRSEQYF. In DNA, the CDR3 is TGTGCCACCAGTGATTTGCCAAGGGGAAGGTCCGAGCAGTACTTC.

The rearrangement links TRBV7-2 to TRBJ2-3; 10 bases are a match to TRBD1. V lost 3 bases, J lost 4 bases, and 4 bases stayed unmatched. Germline assignment: CDR1 SGHTA and CDR2 FQGNSA. The CDR3 sequence is 15 residues long. CDR3 bases: TGTGCCAGCAGCTTCGACAGGGGGCGCCCAGATACGCAGTATTTT. Translation: CASSFDRGRPDTQYF.

The chain joins TRBV19 to TRBJ2-3; tentatively, D is TRBD1 (6 bases). CDR1 and CDR2 (germline): LNHDA, SQIVND (reference sequence). Trimming shortened V by 9 bases and J by 2 bases, and 21 bases separated the two germline ends. The CDR3 extends over 16 amino acids. CDR3 residues: CASSLTGRSPTDTQYF. In DNA form, the CDR3 reads TGTGCCAGCTCATTAACAGGGAGAAGTCCCACAGATACGCAGTATTTT.

The rearrangement links TRBV21-1 to TRBJ1-2. TRBV21-1 is reported as a pseudogene. There are 14 residues in the CDR3. This CDR3 is CASSQDGDNYGYTF. The CDR3 DNA is TGTGCCAGCAGCCAGGACGGGGATAACTATGGCTACACCTTC.

This clone was picked up one time. The rearrangement joins TRBV4-3 to TRBJ1-2; D gene uncertain. Trimming cost V 2 bases and J 2 bases, with 3 bases left between them. CDR3 length equals 12 residues. From germline, CDR1 is LGHNA and CDR2 YSLEER. The CDR3 loop reads CASSQQNYGYTF. The CDR3 nucleotides read TGCGCCAGCAGCCAACAAAACTATGGCTACACCTTC.

The gene calls are TRBV19 and TRBJ2-1; possible D gene TRBD1, 6 bases. This CDR3 has 15 residues. The ends were cut back, 2 bases at V and 5 bases at J, with 13 bases in the middle. Germline assignment: CDR1 LNHDA and CDR2 SQIVND (reference sequence). CDR3 loop: CASSIPRGKNNEQFF. CDR3 sequence (DNA): TGTGCCAGTAGTATACCCAGGGGTAAGAACAATGAGCAGTTCTTC.

The rearrangement joins TRBV2 to TRBJ1-2; 10 positions agree with TRBD1. The CDR3 runs to 15 residues. J gave up 0 bases and V 8 bases, and 6 bases lay outside the gene matches. The germline CDR1 and CDR2 sequences are SNHLY and FYNNEI. In nucleotides, the CDR3 is TGTGCCAGCCCGGGACAGGGGAACGCTAACTATGGCTACACCTTC. This codes for CASPGQGNANYGYTF.

This clone has just one count. V is TRBV19 and J is TRBJ2-1; 7 bases are a match to TRBD1. The J segment lost 7 bases and the V segment lost 1 base, leaving 4 bases of the junction unmatched. Germline-derived CDR1 and CDR2 are LNHDA and SQIVND (reference sequence). This CDR3 has 14 amino acids. CDR3 loop: CASSIGGTANEQFF. CDR3 bases: TGTGCCAGTAGTATAGGAGGGACAGCAAATGAGCAGTTCTTC.

This chain links TRBV6-4 with TRBJ1-5; D uncertain. Trimming removed 6 bases from V and 4 bases from J, with 10 bases in between. Germline V CDR1 and CDR2: MRHNA, SNTAGT. The CDR3 has 13 amino acids. The CDR3 DNA reads as TGTGCCAGCAGCTTCGATGCGAATCAGCCCCAGCATTTT. It translates to CASSFDANQPQHF.

The genes are TRBV18 and TRBJ2-5; D possibly corresponds to TRBD2 (6 bases). This CDR3 region has 15 residues. With 0 bases removed from V and 6 bases from J, the gap between germline ends came to 14 bases. In germline, CDR1 is KGHSH, CDR2 LQKENI. CDR3 bases: TGTGCCAGCTCACCACCGTCGGAGGAGGGGAAGACCCAGTACTTC. Its translation is CASSPPSEEGKTQYF.

The CDR3 protein is CASRPSRAGANVLTF. The CDR3, as DNA: TGTGCCAGCAGACCGTCCAGGGCTGGGGCCAACGTCCTGACTTTC. V usage is TRBV2 and J usage is TRBJ2-6, with D possibly matching TRBD1 (5 bases). The CDR3 has 15 residues. Trimming cost V 6 bases and J 2 bases, with 11 bases left between them. Germline V gene data show CDR1 as SNHLY and CDR2 as FYNNEI. The full variable domain, in which reference TRBV2 and TRBJ2-6 provide the parts outside the CDR3, is EPEVTQTPSHQVTQMGQEVILRCVPISNHLYFYWYRQILGQKVEFLVSFYNNEISEKSEIFDDQFSVERPDGSNFTLKIRSTKLEDSAMYFCASRPSRAGANVLTFGAGSRLTVL.

J is TRBJ1-5 and V is TRBV30; 9 nucleotides agree with TRBD1. The germline V gene has CDR1 GTSNPN and CDR2 SVGIG (reference sequence). After removal of 6 bases from V and 1 base from J, the junction contained 7 bases not matched to a gene. This CDR3 comprises 15 residues. CDR3 protein: CACTGGSGSNQPQHF. CDR3 bases: TGTGCCTGTACAGGGGGCTCAGGGAGCAATCAGCCCCAGCATTTT.

The chain couples TRBV6-5 to TRBJ1-2; 7 nucleotides align to TRBD1. Per the germline V gene, CDR1 is MNHEY and CDR2 is SVGAGI. V shed 6 bases, J shed 0 bases, and the junction held 7 bases outside the gene matches. The CDR3 extends over 15 amino acids. CDR3 nucleotides: TGTGCCAGCAGAATAACAGGGACAGCTAACTATGGCTACACCTTC. Translation: CASRITGTANYGYTF.

This chain joins TRBV11-2 and TRBJ1-5, with D possibly TRBD1 on 5 matching bases. This CDR3 is built from 15 residues. Trimming removed 0 bases at V and 6 bases at J, with 12 bases between. From germline, CDR1 is SGHAT and CDR2 FQNNGV. CDR3 in DNA: TGTGCCAGCAGCTTAGAGCCAGGGCTGGGTCAGCCCCAGCATTTT. Protein product: CASSLEPGLGQPQHF. The full variable domain, completed using reference TRBV11-2 and TRBJ1-5, is EAGVAQSPRYKIIEKRQSVAFWCNPISGHATLYWYQQILGQGPKLLIQFQNNGVVDDSQLPKDRFSAERLKGVDSTLKIQPAKLEDSAVYLCASSLEPGLGQPQHFGDGTRLSIL.

This rearrangement joins TRBV19 to TRBJ2-4, with 7 nucleotides matching TRBD2. The CDR3 length is 16 residues. With V trimmed by 3 bases and J by 3 bases, 8 bases remained unmatched. The V gene's germline CDR1 is LNHDA and CDR2 SQIVND (reference sequence). The CDR3 DNA is TGTGCCAGTAGTATTGGGGGGGGATGGGACAAAAACATTCAGTACTTC. Residues: CASSIGGGWDKNIQYF. Complete variable domain (other parts from reference TRBV19 and TRBJ2-4): DGGITQSPKYLFRKEGQNVTLSCEQNLNHDAMYWYRQDPGQGLRLIYYSQIVNDFQKGDIAEGYSVSREKKESFPLTVTSAQKNPTAFYLCASSIGGGWDKNIQYFGAGTRLSVL.

This chain joins TRBV29-1 and TRBJ1-2; 8 bases align to TRBD1. This CDR3 is 15 amino acids long. With V trimmed by 3 bases and J by 8 bases, 14 bases remained unmatched. Germline values: CDR1 SQVTM, CDR2 ANQGSEA. CDR3 amino acids: CSVDPWQGASIGYTF. CDR3 sequence (DNA): TGCAGCGTTGACCCCTGGCAGGGGGCGTCGATAGGCTACACCTTC.

This rearrangement joins TRBV4-1 to TRBJ2-5, with TRBD2 matching over 11 bases. Germline V gene sequence: CDR1 MGHRA, CDR2 YSYEKL. The CDR3 runs to 14 residues. The V gene end was trimmed by 5 bases and the J gene end by 3 bases; junction bases not matched to a gene: 2. This CDR3 is CASSVGLAEETQYF. CDR3 nucleotide sequence: TGCGCCAGCAGCGTGGGACTAGCGGAAGAGACCCAGTACTTC.

DNA of the CDR3: TGTGCCAGCAGGCGATACAATGAGCAGTTCTTC. It yields the protein CASRRYNEQFF. V is TRBV2 and J is TRBJ2-1, with no clear D. The CDR3 runs 11 residues. Trimming left V 6 bases short and J 4 bases short, with 4 bases between. Germline-derived CDR1 and CDR2 are SNHLY and FYNNEI.

The CDR3 region has the DNA TGTGCCAGCAGCTTTCTCCCCGGACAGCCCAATCAGCCCCAGCATTTT. Protein product: CASSFLPGQPNQPQHF. The chain combines TRBV7-2 with TRBJ1-5, with D possibly being TRBD1 (6 bases). The CDR3 contains 16 residues. Germline V gene data show CDR1 as SGHTA and CDR2 as FQGNSA. V was pared by 3 bases and J by 3 bases, with 15 bases between.

This chain uses TRBV15 with TRBJ1-5; D gene unclear. Looked up from germline, CDR1 is LNHNV and CDR2 is YYDKDF (reference sequence). V was cut by 0 bases and J by 2 bases, with 5 bases left in between. This CDR3 is built from 14 residues. The CDR3 DNA sequence: TGTGCCACCAGCAGAGACCGGGGCAATCAGCCCCAGCATTTT. Its translation: CATSRDRGNQPQHF.

This chain joins TRBV5-6 and TRBJ1-2; 8 bases agree with TRBD1. The CDR3 sequence is 14 residues long. V was pared by 1 base and J by 7 bases, with 6 bases of the junction left unmatched. In germline, CDR1 is SGHDT, CDR2 YYEEEE. In DNA form, the CDR3 reads TGTGCCAGCAGCTTGCAGGGGGCAAAAGGTGGCTACACCTTC. Residues: CASSLQGAKGGYTF.

The rearrangement joins TRBV28 to TRBJ1-4; 8 nucleotides agree with TRBD1. Germline V gene lookup returns CDR1 MDHEN and CDR2 SYDVKM. CDR3 length equals 14 residues. Trimming cost V 6 bases and J 4 bases; bases outside gene matches: 4. In nucleotides, the CDR3 is TGTGCCAGCAGGGGGGACAGGTTTAATGAAAAACTGTTTTTT. Translating it yields CASRGDRFNEKLFF. Drawing the rest from reference TRBV28 and TRBJ1-4, the complete variable domain is DVKVTQSSRYLVKRTGEKVFLECVQDMDHENMFWYRQDPGLGLRLIYFSYDVKMKEKGDIPEGYSVSREKKERFSLILESASTNQTSMYLCASRGDRFNEKLFFGSGTQLSVL.

This clone appeared a single time. The rearrangement joins TRBV9 to TRBJ1-4; 7 bases align to TRBD1. Germline CDR1 is SGDLS and CDR2 is YYNGEE. The V and J ends lost 2 bases and 3 bases, in that order; junction bases with no gene match: 7. The CDR3 sequence is 16 residues long. The CDR3 DNA follows: TGTGCCAGCAGCGTCTCAGGGGGTGGGCCTAATGAAAAACTGTTTTTT. Translated: CASSVSGGGPNEKLFF.

V is TRBV2 and J is TRBJ2-7, with 8 bases that match TRBD2. The CDR3 is made up of 15 amino acids. Germline assignment: CDR1 SNHLY and CDR2 FYNNEI. Trimming at V came to 5 bases and at J to 1 base, leaving 7 bases not matched to a gene. The CDR3 DNA follows: TGTGCCAGCAGTTTCAGCGGGGGCCCATCCTACGAGCAGTACTTC. Its protein product is CASSFSGGPSYEQYF.

The chain uses TRBV18 and TRBJ2-1, with no clear D. Germline V gives CDR1 KGHSH, CDR2 LQKENI. The CDR3 extends over 13 amino acids. The V and J ends lost 3 bases and 7 bases respectively, with 10 bases between them. Written as DNA, the CDR3 is TGTGCCAGCTCACCTTCAATAGATAATGAGCAGTTCTTC. Residues: CASSPSIDNEQFF.

CDR3 sequence: CASRRTGRQNTEAFF. The CDR3 nucleotides are TGTGCCAGCAGGCGGACAGGTCGCCAGAACACTGAAGCTTTCTTT. The rearrangement uses TRBV5-6 and TRBJ1-1, with TRBD1 matching over 7 bases. Looked up from germline, CDR1 is SGHDT and CDR2 is YYEEEE. V lost 5 bases, J lost 1 base, and 8 bases stayed unmatched. This CDR3 region has 15 residues.

The chain couples TRBV19 to TRBJ2-3, with 7 bases matching TRBD2. This CDR3 contains 14 residues. With 10 bases clipped from V and 0 bases from J, the junction kept 7 bases outside the gene matches. The V gene's germline CDR1 is LNHDA and CDR2 SQIVND (reference sequence). CDR3 region: CATSGGGSTDTQYF. The CDR3 bases are TGTGCCACGTCGGGCGGGGGAAGCACAGATACGCAGTATTTT.

This chain joins TRBV5-6 and TRBJ2-2; TRBD1 agrees at 10 bases. Germline V gives CDR1 SGHDT, CDR2 YYEEEE. With V trimmed by 2 bases and J by 4 bases, 5 bases remained unmatched. This CDR3 has 16 residues. Written as DNA, the CDR3 is TGTGCCAGCAGCTTCCCGGGACAGGGGCCCACCGGGGAGCTGTTTTTT. This codes for CASSFPGQGPTGELFF.

CDR3 protein: CASSYGTGDGEKLFF. As DNA, the CDR3 is TGTGCCAGCAGTTACGGGACAGGGGACGGTGAAAAACTGTTTTTT. The genes are TRBV6-5 and TRBJ1-4, with 10 bases aligning to TRBD1. The CDR3 extends over 15 amino acids. From germline, CDR1 is MNHEY and CDR2 SVGAGI. Trimming took 2 bases from V and 7 from J; bases not matched to a gene: 4.